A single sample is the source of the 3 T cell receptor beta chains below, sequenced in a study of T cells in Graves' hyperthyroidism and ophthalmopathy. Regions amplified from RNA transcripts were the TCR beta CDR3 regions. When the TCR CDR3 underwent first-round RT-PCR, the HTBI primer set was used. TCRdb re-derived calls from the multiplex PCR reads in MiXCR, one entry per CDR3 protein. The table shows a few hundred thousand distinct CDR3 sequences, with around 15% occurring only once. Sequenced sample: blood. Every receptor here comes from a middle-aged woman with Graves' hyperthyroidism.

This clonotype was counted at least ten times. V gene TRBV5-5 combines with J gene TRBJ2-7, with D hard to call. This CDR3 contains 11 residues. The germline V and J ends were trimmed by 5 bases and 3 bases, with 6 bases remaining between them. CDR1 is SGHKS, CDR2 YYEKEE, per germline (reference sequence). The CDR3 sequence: CASSGFYEQYF. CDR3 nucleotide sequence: TGTGCCAGCAGTGGCTTCTACGAGCAGTACTTC.

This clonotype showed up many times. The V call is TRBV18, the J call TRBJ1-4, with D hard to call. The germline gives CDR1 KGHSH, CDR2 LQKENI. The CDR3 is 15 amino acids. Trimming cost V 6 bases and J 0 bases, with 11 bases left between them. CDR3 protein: CASSQTYATNEKLFF. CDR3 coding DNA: TGTGCCAGCTCTCAGACGTATGCAACTAATGAAAAACTGTTTTTT.

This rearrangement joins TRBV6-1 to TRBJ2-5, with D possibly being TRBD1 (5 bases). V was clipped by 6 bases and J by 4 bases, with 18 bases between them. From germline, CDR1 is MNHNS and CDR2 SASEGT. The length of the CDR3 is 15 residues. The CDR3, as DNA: TGTGCCAGCAGGCACGGATGGGGTAGGGGAGAGACCCAGTACTTC. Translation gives CASRHGWGRGETQYF.